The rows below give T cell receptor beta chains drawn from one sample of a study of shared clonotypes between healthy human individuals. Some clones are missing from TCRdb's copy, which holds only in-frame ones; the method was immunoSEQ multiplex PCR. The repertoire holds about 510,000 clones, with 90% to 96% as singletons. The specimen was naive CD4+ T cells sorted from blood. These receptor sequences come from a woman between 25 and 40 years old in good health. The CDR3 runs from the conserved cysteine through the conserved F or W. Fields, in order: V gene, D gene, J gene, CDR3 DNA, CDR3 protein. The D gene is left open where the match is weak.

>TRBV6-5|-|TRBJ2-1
TGTGCCAGCAGTTACTCGTTTCTGGAAGACTACAATGAGCAGTTCTTC
CASSYSFLEDYNEQFF
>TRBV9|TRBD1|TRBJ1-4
TGTGCCAGCAGCGTAGTGGGGGACAGAAATGAAAAACTGTTTTTT
CASSVVGDRNEKLFF
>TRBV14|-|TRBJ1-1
TGTGCCAGCAGCCTTCCGGGACGCATGAACACTGAAGCTTTCTTT
CASSLPGRMNTEAFF
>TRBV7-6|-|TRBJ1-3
TGTGCCAGCAGCTTAGCTGGGACTGGAAACACCATATATTTT
CASSLAGTGNTIYF
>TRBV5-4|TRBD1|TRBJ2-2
TGTGCCAGCAGCTCAGTCGCGGGACAGGTCGGCGGGGAGCTGTTTTTT
CASSSVAGQVGGELFF
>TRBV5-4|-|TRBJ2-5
TGTGCCAGCAATATCTTCGGGGTCTTAAAAAAAGAGACCCAGTACTTC
CASNIFGVLKKETQYF
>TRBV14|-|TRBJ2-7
TGTGCCAGCAGCCCTCGGGACTCTAGATGGGGCCACGAGCAGTACTTC
CASSPRDSRWGHEQYF
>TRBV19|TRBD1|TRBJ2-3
TGTGCCAGCAAAAACAGGGGAAGCGTCACAGATACGCAGTATTTT
CASKNRGSVTDTQYF
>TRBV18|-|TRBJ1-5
TGTGCCAGCTCATGGGCGGATAGCAATCAGCCCCAGCATTTT
CASSWADSNQPQHF
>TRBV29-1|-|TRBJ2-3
TGCAGCGTTGACGCCGAGACAGATACGCAGTATTTT
CSVDAETDTQYF
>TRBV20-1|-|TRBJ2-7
TGCAGTGCCGAGACAGCCTACGAGCAGTACTTC
CSAETAYEQYF
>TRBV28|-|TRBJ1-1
TGTGCCAGCAGTCTTCCGACGGAGAACACTGAAGCTTTCTTT
CASSLPTENTEAFF
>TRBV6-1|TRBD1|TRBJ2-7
TGTGCCAGCACCATAGGACAGGGGAACGAGCAGTACTTC
CASTIGQGNEQYF